The source of this TCR beta chain is a study of blood T cell repertoires in COVID-19. Study details: Some COVID-19 samples were acute and others convalescent; all came from the United States, Italy and Spain. The cDNA or gDNA used as material had been derived from T cells, B-cell-depleted T cells, or PBMCs.

Here immunoSEQ multiplex PCR was the method, and the copy in TCRdb shows in-frame clones only, minus some. The repertoire consists of some 700,000 clones, with just under 90% occurring once and the leading ten covering approximately 0.25%. V was pared by 0 bases and J by 8 bases, with 3 bases of the junction left unmatched. CDR1 and CDR2 (germline): MDHEN, SYDVKM. The CDR3 loop spans 14 amino acids. This TCR was sampled from a woman aged 18-35 years with acute or convalescent COVID-19. The sequencing input was peripheral blood. The chain joins TRBV28 to TRBJ1-4, with 7 bases that match TRBD1. The CDR3 sequence is CASSLWSRGEKLFF. As DNA, the CDR3 is TGTGCCAGCAGTTTATGGAGCAGGGGGGAAAAACTGTTTTTT.